This T cell receptor (beta chain) comes out of a study of human T cells and chemical hapten exposure. The wider study: The upper back received 0.01% DPC by patch testing, with results read at 6 days.

This clonotype was detected ten times or more. The target antigen is unknown. Trimming removed 2 bases from V and 0 bases from J, with 8 bases in between. The CDR3 totals 15 residues. TCRdb recomputed calls from the RACE reads with MiXCR, one row per CDR3 protein. Here the sample spans 85,000 to 100,000 distinct CDR3 sequences, around 12% being singletons. Findings and limits, study-wide: There was no change with DPC sensitization in TCRs above 1 in 1000 frequency.

Time point here: patch test 1, 2 weeks after DPC sensitization. Regarding treatment: therapeutic diphenylcyclopropenone sensitization with weekly scalp DPC. Blood sampling preceded each patch test application. The material was whole blood, obtained in connection with sensitization to the hapten diphenylcyclopropenone (DPC). The chain carries TRBV12-3 or TRBV12-4 and TRBJ1-3, with D perhaps matching TRBD1 (5 bases). This receptor was obtained from a woman aged 40-49 years with alopecia areata. Some clones in this sample may be carry-over from other donors' samples. The CDR3 spells CASSLRGISGNTIYF. CDR3 DNA: TGTGCCAGCAGTTTAAGGGGAATCTCTGGAAACACCATATATTTT.